Below, one T cell receptor (beta chain) is given with its context. The antigen remains unidentified. Per the germline V gene, CDR1 is MNHNS and CDR2 is SASEGT. The length of the CDR3 is 12 residues. V was clipped by 8 bases and J by 5 bases; unmatched bases: 5. RNA transcripts served as the template for amplifying TCR beta CDR3 regions. The HTBI primer set was used in a first-round RT-PCR of the TCR CDR3. TCRdb independently ran MiXCR on the multiplex PCR reads; one entry per CDR3 protein. Of around 660,000 distinct CDR3 sequences in the sample, 45% were seen once. The data are from a study of T cells in Graves' hyperthyroidism and ophthalmopathy. Study-wide results and limits: Also found in blood were most expanded thyroid clonotypes above 0.001. Ophthalmopathy, as predicted by the model, came a median roughly 6.8 months after the prediction.

The chain recombines TRBV6-1 with TRBJ1-2, with 7 nucleotides matching TRBD1. The TCR was taken from an adult man with Graves' disease, either hyperthyroidism or ophthalmopathy (not recorded which). What was sequenced was peripheral blood or thyroid tissue (not recorded which). In nucleotides, the CDR3 is TGTGCCAGCGGGGACAGAACGTATGGCTACACCTTC. Translating gives CASGDRTYGYTF.